The 12 T cell receptor beta chains below all came from one sample that was sequenced in a study of T cell responses to AZD1222 COVID-19 vaccine. Sequenced by immunoSEQ multiplex PCR; TCRdb stores in-frame clones only, minus some. The data hold about 170,000 clones, with about nine tenths observed a single time. The sequencing used peripheral blood, collected on day 0 of AZD1222 vaccination. All receptors come from an adult in good health.

The chain combines TRBV28 with TRBJ2-3, with D tentatively TRBD1 or TRBD2 (5 bases each). Trimming took off 6 bases at V and 6 bases at J, with 10 bases between the two ends. This CDR3 has 12 amino acids. CDR1 MDHEN and CDR2 SYDVKM come from the germline V gene. CDR3 region: CASRGTSDTQYF. The CDR3 nucleotides are TGTGCCAGCAGAGGGACGTCCGATACGCAGTATTTT. Full variable domain (outside the CDR3, taken from reference TRBV28 and TRBJ2-3): DVKVTQSSRYLVKRTGEKVFLECVQDMDHENMFWYRQDPGLGLRLIYFSYDVKMKEKGDIPEGYSVSREKKERFSLILESASTNQTSMYLCASRGTSDTQYFGPGTRLTVL.

The chain is built from TRBV29-1 and TRBJ2-4; 7 positions match TRBD2. Germline V gene data show CDR1 as SQVTM and CDR2 as ANQGSEA. The CDR3 is made up of 12 amino acids. With 7 bases clipped from V and 7 bases from J, the junction kept 7 bases outside the gene matches. CDR3 in amino acids: CSGGLTQNIQYF. DNA for the CDR3: TGCAGCGGGGGACTAACACAGAACATTCAGTACTTC.

V gene TRBV27 combines with J gene TRBJ1-2, with D unclear. The CDR3 is 13 amino acids. Deletions cut 6 bases from V and 3 bases from J, with 11 bases between. Per germline, CDR1 MNHEY and CDR2 SMNVEV (reference sequence). The CDR3 spells CASRQTVDYGYTF. The CDR3 DNA is TGTGCCAGCAGACAAACAGTGGACTATGGCTACACCTTC.

This clone came up a few times. The identical CDR3 is also encoded by other nucleotide sequences in the sample. The rearrangement uses TRBV19 and TRBJ1-6; D not resolved. There are 12 residues in the CDR3. V was cut by 4 bases and J by 5 bases, with 3 bases left in between. CDR1 and CDR2 from the germline V gene are LNHDA and SQIVND (reference sequence). The CDR3 nucleotides are TGTGCCAGTAGTAGGAATAATTCACCCCTCCACTTT. Translating gives CASSRNNSPLHF.

Only one count was recorded for this clone. The chain employs TRBV6-5 and TRBJ2-7, with 7 bases lining up with TRBD1. V shed 8 bases, J shed 7 bases, and the junction held 17 bases outside the gene matches. Per germline, CDR1 MNHEY and CDR2 SVGAGI. This CDR3 contains 15 residues. The DNA of the CDR3 is TGTGCCAGCGCGTACTCCGGGACAGCGGTGTGGGAGCAGTACTTC. It specifies CASAYSGTAVWEQYF.

V usage is TRBV4-1 and J usage is TRBJ1-1; 7 bases align to TRBD1. The CDR3 sequence is 15 residues long. Germline trimming cut 1 base from V and 5 bases from J; bases unmatched to any gene: 7. Per the germline V gene, CDR1 is MGHRA and CDR2 is YSYEKL. CDR3 amino acids: CASSQGVDRLTEAFF. In nucleotides, the CDR3 is TGCGCCAGCAGCCAAGGTGTGGACAGGTTGACTGAAGCTTTCTTT.

The V gene is TRBV13, the J gene TRBJ1-1; tentatively, D is TRBD1 (6 bases). V was clipped by 2 bases and J by 5 bases, with 9 bases between them. Per germline, CDR1 PRHDT and CDR2 FYEKMQ (reference sequence). This CDR3 is 13 amino acids long. In nucleotides, the CDR3 is TGTGCCAGCAGCTTAAGAGGGGGGACTGAAGCTTTCTTT. It is translated as CASSLRGGTEAFF.

This clone came up once. V is TRBV2 and J is TRBJ2-1; the match to TRBD2 covers 11 bases. The germline V gene encodes CDR1 SNHLY and CDR2 FYNNEI. Unmatched junction bases numbered 8, after V lost 2 bases and J lost 8 bases. This CDR3 has 16 residues. CDR3 DNA: TGTGCCAGCAGTGAACTGGCTAGCGGGGGGAGGCATGAGCAGTTCTTC. It codes for CASSELASGGRHEQFF.

The chain uses TRBV10-1 and TRBJ1-1; a weak D match, TRBD1 (5 bases). Germline values: CDR1 WNHNN, CDR2 SYGVQD (reference sequence). The CDR3 is 12 amino acids. V was shortened by 9 bases and J by 5 bases, with 13 bases between the two germline ends. The CDR3 sequence: CARTTGGTEAFF. DNA of the CDR3: TGCGCCAGAACAACTGGGGGGACTGAAGCTTTCTTT.

The chain recombines TRBV5-4 with TRBJ1-2; D is unresolved. The CDR3 contains 14 residues. V lost 0 bases and J lost 4, with 10 bases in between. Germline CDR1 SGHNT, CDR2 YYREEE (reference sequence). The CDR3, as DNA: TGTGCCAGCAGCTTGGGGGAGCCCGCCTATGGCTACACCTTC. Protein sequence: CASSLGEPAYGYTF. The full variable domain, completed using reference TRBV5-4 and TRBJ1-2, is ETGVTQSPTHLIKTRGQQVTLRCSSQSGHNTVSWYQQALGQGPQFIFQYYREEENGRGNFPPRFSGLQFPNYSSELNVNALELDDSALYLCASSLGEPAYGYTFGSGTRLTVV.

The V gene is TRBV4-3, the J gene TRBJ1-2; perhaps TRBD1 as D (5 bases). This CDR3 contains 17 residues. V was trimmed by 1 base and J by 1 base, leaving 16 bases between them. Germline CDR1 LGHNA, CDR2 YSLEER. The CDR3 loop reads CASSQGGDRIVNYGYTF. DNA of the CDR3: TGCGCCAGCAGCCAAGGGGGGGACCGTATTGTTAACTATGGCTACACCTTC.

This chain connects TRBV27 to TRBJ2-1; TRBD1 agrees at 10 bases. This CDR3 is built from 13 residues. CDR1 MNHEY and CDR2 SMNVEV come from the germline V gene (reference sequence). The V and J ends lost 6 bases and 7 bases, in that order; junction bases with no gene match: 3. CDR3 coding DNA: TGTGCCAGCAGGCGGACAGGGGGGAATGAGCAGTTCTTC. Translating gives CASRRTGGNEQFF.